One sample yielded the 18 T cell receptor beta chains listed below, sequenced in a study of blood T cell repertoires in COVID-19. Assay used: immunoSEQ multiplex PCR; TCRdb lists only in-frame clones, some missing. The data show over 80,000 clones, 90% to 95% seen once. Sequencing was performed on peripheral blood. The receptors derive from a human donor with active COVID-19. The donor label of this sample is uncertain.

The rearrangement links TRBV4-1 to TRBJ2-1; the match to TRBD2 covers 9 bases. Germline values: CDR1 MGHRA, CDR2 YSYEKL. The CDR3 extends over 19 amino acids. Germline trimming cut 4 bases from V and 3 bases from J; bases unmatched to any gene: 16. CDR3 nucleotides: TGCGCCAGCAGCCTGTCACACGTAGTGGCTAGCGGGGACTACAATGAGCAGTTCTTC. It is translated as CASSLSHVVASGDYNEQFF.

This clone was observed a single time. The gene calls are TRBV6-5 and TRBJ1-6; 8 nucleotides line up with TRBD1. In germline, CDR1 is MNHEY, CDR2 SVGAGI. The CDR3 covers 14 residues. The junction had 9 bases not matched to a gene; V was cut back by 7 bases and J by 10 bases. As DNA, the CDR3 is TGTGCCAGCACCTTGGACAGGGACGACTCACCCCTCCACTTT. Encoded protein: CASTLDRDDSPLHF.

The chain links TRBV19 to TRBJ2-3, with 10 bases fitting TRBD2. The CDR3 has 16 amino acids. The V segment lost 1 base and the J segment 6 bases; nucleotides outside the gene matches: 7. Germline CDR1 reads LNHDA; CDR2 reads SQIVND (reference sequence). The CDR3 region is CASSIGTSGPFDTQYF. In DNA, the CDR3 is TGTGCCAGTAGTATAGGGACTAGCGGACCCTTCGATACGCAGTATTTT.

CDR3 protein: CASSRGISNEKLFF. The CDR3 DNA reads TGTGCCAGCAGCAGGGGGATATCTAATGAAAAACTGTTTTTT. The chain employs TRBV2 and TRBJ1-4; 7 positions match TRBD1. Germline assignment: CDR1 SNHLY and CDR2 FYNNEI. CDR3 length equals 14 residues. Trimming took 6 bases from V and 3 from J; bases not matched to a gene: 4. The full variable domain, in which reference TRBV2 and TRBJ1-4 provide the parts outside the CDR3, is EPEVTQTPSHQVTQMGQEVILRCVPISNHLYFYWYRQILGQKVEFLVSFYNNEISEKSEIFDDQFSVERPDGSNFTLKIRSTKLEDSAMYFCASSRGISNEKLFFGSGTQLSVL.

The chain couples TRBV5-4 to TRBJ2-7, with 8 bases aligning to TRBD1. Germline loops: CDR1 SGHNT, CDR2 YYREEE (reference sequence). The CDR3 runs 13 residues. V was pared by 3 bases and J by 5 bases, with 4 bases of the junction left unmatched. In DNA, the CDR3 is TGTGCCAGCAGCTGGGACAGGATCGACGAGCAGTACTTC. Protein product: CASSWDRIDEQYF.

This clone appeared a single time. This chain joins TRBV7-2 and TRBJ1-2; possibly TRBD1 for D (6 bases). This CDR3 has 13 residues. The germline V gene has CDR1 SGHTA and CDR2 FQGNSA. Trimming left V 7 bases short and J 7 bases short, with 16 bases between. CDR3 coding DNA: TGTGCCAGCACCACAGGGCCCGAGAGTGGCTACACCTTC. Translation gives CASTTGPESGYTF. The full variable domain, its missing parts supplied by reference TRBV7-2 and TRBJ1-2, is GAGVSQSPSNKVTEKGKDVELRCDPISGHTALYWYRQSLGQGLEFLIYFQGNSAPDKSGLPSDRFSAERTGGSVSTLTIQRTQQEDSAVYLCASTTGPESGYTFGSGTRLTVV.

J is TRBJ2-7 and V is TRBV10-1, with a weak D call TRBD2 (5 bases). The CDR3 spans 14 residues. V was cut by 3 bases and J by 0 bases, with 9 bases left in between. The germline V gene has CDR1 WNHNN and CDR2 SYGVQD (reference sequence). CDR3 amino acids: CASSESGSSYEQYF. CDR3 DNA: TGCGCCAGCAGTGAATCGGGGAGCTCCTACGAGCAGTACTTC.

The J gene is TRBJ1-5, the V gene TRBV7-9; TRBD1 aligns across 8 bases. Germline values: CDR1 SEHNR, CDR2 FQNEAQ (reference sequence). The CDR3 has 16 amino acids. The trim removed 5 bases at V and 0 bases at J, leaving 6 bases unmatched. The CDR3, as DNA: TGTGCCAGCAGCGGACAGGGACTTCATAGCAATCAGCCCCAGCATTTT. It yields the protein CASSGQGLHSNQPQHF.

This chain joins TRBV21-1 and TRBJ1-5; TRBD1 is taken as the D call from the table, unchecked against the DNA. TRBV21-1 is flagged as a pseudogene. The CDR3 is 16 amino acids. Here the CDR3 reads CASSTGGTGPFQPQHF. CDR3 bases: TGTGCCAGCAGCACGGGGGGGACAGGGCCGTTTCAGCCCCAGCATTTT.

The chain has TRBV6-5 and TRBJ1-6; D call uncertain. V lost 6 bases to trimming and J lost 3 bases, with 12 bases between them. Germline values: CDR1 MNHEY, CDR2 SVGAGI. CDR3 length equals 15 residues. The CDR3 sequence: CASRRSSGYNSPLHF. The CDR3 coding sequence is TGTGCCAGCAGGCGCTCCTCCGGCTATAATTCACCCCTCCACTTT.

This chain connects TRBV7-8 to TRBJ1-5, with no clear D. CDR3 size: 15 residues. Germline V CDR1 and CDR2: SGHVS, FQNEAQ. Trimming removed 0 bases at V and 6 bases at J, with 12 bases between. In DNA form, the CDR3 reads TGTGCCAGCAGCTTAGCGCCGGACGGGAGTCAGCCCCAGCATTTT. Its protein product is CASSLAPDGSQPQHF.

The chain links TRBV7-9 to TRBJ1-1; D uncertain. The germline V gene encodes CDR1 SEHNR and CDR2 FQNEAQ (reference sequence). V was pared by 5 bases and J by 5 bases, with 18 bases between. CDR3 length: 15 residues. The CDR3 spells CASSPPFRAGTEAFF. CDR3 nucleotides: TGTGCCAGCAGCCCCCCCTTTCGGGCGGGGACTGAAGCTTTCTTT.

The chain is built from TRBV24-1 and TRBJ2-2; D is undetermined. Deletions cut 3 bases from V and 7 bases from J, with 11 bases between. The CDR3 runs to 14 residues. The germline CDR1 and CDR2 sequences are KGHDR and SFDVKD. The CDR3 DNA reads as TGTGCCACCAGTGATCACAAAGTCATCGGGGAGCTGTTTTTT. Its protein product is CATSDHKVIGELFF.

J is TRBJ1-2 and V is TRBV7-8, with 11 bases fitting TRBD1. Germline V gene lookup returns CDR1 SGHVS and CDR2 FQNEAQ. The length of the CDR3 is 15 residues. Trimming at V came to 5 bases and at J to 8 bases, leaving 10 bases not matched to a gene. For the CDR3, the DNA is TGTGCCAGCAGCGTTTCCGGGACAGGGGGTAGAGGCTACACCTTC. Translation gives CASSVSGTGGRGYTF.

In nucleotides, the CDR3 is TGTGCCAGCAGCGTAGTTCAGGGGGCGGGAGATACGCAGTATTTT. Residues: CASSVVQGAGDTQYF. The chain joins TRBV9 to TRBJ2-3; 8 positions agree with TRBD1. The CDR3 is 15 residues long. V gave up 0 bases and J gave up 5 bases; unmatched junction bases: 5. Germline V gene sequence: CDR1 SGDLS, CDR2 YYNGEE.

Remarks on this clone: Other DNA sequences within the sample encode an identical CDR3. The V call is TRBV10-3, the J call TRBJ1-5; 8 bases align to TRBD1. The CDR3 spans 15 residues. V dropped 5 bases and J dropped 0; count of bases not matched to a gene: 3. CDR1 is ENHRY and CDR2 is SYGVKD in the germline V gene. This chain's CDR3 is CAISPGQDSNQPQHF. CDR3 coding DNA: TGTGCCATCAGTCCGGGACAGGATAGCAATCAGCCCCAGCATTTT.

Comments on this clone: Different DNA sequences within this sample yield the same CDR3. CDR3 region: CSASPGQVNYGYTF. DNA for the CDR3: TGCAGTGCTAGTCCGGGACAGGTTAACTATGGCTACACCTTC. The chain is built from TRBV20-1 and TRBJ1-2; 8 bases align to TRBD1. Germline CDR1 and CDR2: DFQATT and SNEGSKA (reference sequence). J was trimmed by 1 base and V by 3 bases; bases with no gene match: 4. The CDR3 is 14 residues long.

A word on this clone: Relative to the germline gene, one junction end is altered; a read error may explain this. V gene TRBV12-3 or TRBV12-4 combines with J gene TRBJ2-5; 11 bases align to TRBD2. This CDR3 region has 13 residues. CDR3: CASNLAGGEAQYF. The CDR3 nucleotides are TGTGCCAGCAATCTAGCGGGGGGAGAGGCCCAGTACTTC.